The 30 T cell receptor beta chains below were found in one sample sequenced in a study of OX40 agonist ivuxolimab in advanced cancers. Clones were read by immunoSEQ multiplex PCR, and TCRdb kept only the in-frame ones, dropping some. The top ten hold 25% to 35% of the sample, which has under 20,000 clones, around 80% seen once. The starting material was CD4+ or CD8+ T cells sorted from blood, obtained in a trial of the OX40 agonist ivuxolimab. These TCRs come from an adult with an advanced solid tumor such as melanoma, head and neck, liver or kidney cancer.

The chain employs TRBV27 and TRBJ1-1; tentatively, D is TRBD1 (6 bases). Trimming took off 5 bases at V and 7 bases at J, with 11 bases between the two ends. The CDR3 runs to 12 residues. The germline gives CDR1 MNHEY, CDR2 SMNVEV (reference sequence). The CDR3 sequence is CASSAGEGEAFF. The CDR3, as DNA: TGTGCCAGCAGTGCAGGGGAGGGTGAAGCTTTCTTT.

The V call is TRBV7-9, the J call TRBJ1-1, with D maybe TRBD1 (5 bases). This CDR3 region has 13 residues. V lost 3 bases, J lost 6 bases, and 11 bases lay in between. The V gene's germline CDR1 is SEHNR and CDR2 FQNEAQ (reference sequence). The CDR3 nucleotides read TGTGCCAGCAGCTTTGGGGCCGAGGCTGAAGCTTTCTTT. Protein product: CASSFGAEAEAFF.

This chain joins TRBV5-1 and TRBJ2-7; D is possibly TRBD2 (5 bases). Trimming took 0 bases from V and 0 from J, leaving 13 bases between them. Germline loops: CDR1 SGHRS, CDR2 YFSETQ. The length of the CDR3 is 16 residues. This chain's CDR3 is CASSLERLPYSYEQYF. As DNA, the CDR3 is TGCGCCAGCAGCTTGGAGAGACTACCCTACTCCTACGAGCAGTACTTC.

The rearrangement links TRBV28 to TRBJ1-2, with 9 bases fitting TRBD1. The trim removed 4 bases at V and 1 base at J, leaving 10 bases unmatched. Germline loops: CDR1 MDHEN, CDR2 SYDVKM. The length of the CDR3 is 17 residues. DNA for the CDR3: TGTGCCAGCAGTTCGGGACAGGGCGTCCTGATTAACTATGGCTACACCTTC. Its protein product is CASSSGQGVLINYGYTF.

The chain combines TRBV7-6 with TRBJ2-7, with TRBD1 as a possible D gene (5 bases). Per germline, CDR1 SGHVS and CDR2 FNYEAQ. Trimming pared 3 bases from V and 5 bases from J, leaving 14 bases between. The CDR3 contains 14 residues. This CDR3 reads CASSLSTGRDEQYF. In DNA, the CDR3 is TGTGCCAGCAGCTTGAGCACAGGTAGAGACGAGCAGTACTTC.

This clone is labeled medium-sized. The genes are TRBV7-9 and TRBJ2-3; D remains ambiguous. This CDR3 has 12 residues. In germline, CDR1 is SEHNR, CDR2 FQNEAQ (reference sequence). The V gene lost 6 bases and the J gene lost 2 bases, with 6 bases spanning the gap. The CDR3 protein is CASSFDTDTQYF. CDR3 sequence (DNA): TGTGCCAGCAGTTTTGACACAGATACGCAGTATTTT.

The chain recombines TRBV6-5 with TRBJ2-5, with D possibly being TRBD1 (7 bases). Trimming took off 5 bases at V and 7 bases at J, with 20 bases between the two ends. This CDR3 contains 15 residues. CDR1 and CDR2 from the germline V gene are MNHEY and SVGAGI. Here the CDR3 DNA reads TGTGCCAGCAGTGGGGGGACAGAGAATTTTGGGACCCAGTACTTC. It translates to CASSGGTENFGTQYF.

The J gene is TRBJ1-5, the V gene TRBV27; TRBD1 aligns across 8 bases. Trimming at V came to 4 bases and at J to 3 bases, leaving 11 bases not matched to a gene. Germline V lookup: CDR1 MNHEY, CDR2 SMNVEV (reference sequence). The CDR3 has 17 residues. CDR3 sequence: CASSSLTGEVPNQPQHF. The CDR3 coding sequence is TGTGCCAGCAGTTCATTGACAGGGGAGGTCCCCAATCAGCCCCAGCATTTT.

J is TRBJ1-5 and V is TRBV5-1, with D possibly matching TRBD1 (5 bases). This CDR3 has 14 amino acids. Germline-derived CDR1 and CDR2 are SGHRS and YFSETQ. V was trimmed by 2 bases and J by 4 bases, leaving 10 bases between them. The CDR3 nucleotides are TGCGCCAGCAGCTTTCGGACAAGGAATCAGCCCCAGCATTTT. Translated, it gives CASSFRTRNQPQHF.

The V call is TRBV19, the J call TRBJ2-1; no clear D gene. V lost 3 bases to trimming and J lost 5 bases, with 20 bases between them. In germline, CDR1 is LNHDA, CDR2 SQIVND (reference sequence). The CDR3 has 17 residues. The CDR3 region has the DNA TGTGCCAGTAGTATGCGGTGGGCGGCCCCGTTGCACAATGAGCAGTTCTTC. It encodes CASSMRWAAPLHNEQFF.

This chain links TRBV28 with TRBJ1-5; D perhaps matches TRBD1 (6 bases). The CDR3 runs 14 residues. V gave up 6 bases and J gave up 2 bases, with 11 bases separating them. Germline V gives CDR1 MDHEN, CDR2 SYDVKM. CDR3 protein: CASRDRRRNQPQHF. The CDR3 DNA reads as TGTGCCAGCAGAGACAGGCGTCGCAATCAGCCCCAGCATTTT. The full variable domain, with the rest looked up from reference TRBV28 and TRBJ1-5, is DVKVTQSSRYLVKRTGEKVFLECVQDMDHENMFWYRQDPGLGLRLIYFSYDVKMKEKGDIPEGYSVSREKKERFSLILESASTNQTSMYLCASRDRRRNQPQHFGDGTRLSIL.

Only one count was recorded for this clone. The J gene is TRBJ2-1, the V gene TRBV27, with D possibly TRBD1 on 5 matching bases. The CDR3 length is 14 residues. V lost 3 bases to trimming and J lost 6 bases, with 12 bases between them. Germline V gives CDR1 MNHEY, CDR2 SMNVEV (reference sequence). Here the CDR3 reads CASSFYPDSNEQFF. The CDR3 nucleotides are TGTGCCAGCAGTTTTTACCCAGACAGCAATGAGCAGTTCTTC.

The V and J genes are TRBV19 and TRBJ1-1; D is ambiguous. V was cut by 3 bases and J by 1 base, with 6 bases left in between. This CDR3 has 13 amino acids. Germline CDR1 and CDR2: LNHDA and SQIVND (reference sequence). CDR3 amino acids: CASSISPNTEAFF. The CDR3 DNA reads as TGTGCCAGTAGTATTTCACCGAACACTGAAGCTTTCTTT.

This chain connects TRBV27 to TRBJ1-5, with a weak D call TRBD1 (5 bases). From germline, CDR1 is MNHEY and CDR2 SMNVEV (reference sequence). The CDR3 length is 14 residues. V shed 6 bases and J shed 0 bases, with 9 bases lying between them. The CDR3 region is CASRTGLSNQPQHF. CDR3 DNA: TGTGCCAGCAGAACAGGCCTTAGCAATCAGCCCCAGCATTTT.

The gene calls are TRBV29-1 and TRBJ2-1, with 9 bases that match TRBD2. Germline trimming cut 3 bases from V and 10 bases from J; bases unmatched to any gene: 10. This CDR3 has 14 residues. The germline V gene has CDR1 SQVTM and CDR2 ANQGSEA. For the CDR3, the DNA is TGCAGCGTTGATGGTAGCGGGAGTCCCATGGAGCAGTTCTTC. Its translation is CSVDGSGSPMEQFF.

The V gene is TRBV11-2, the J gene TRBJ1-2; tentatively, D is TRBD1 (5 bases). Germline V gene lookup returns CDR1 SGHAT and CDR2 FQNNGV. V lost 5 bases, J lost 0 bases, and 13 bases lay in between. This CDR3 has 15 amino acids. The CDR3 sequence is CASSSHQGANYGYTF. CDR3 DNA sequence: TGTGCCAGCAGCAGCCATCAGGGTGCTAACTATGGCTACACCTTC.

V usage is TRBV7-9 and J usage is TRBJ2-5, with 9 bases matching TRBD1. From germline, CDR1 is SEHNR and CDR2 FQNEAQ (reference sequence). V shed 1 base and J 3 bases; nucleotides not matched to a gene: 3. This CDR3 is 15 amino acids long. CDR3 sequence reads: CASSLGWTGEETQYF. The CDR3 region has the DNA TGTGCCAGCAGCTTAGGTTGGACAGGGGAAGAGACCCAGTACTTC.

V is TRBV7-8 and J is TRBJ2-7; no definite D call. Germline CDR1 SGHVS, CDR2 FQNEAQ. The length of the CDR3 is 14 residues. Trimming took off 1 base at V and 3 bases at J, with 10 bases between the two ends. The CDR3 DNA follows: TGTGCCAGCAGCTTAGAATCCCAGGACTACGAGCAGTACTTC. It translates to CASSLESQDYEQYF.

CDR3 sequence: CASSFAGLAGVLRSTGELFF. The CDR3 DNA follows: TGCGCCAGCAGCTTCGCGGGACTAGCGGGAGTGTTGAGGAGCACCGGGGAGCTGTTTTTT. The chain links TRBV5-1 to TRBJ2-2; 14 bases are a match to TRBD2. V trimming: 2 bases; J trimming: 4 bases; junction bases outside the gene matches: 13. This CDR3 has 20 residues. Germline lookup yields CDR1 SGHRS and CDR2 YFSETQ.

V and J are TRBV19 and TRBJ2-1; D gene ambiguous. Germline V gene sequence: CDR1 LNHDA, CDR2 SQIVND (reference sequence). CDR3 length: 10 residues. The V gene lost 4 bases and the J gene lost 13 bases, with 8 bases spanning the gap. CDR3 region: CASSRGEQFF. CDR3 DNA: TGTGCCAGTAGTAGGGGTGAACAGTTCTTC. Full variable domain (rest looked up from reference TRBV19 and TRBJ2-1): DGGITQSPKYLFRKEGQNVTLSCEQNLNHDAMYWYRQDPGQGLRLIYYSQIVNDFQKGDIAEGYSVSREKKESFPLTVTSAQKNPTAFYLCASSRGEQFFGPGTRLTVL.

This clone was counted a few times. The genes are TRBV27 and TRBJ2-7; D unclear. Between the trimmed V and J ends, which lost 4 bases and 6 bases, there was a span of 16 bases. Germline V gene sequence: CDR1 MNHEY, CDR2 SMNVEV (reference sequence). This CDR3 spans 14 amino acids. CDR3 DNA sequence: TGTGCCAGCAGTTCTGGGTACCTTCCGGGCGAGCAGTACTTC. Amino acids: CASSSGYLPGEQYF.

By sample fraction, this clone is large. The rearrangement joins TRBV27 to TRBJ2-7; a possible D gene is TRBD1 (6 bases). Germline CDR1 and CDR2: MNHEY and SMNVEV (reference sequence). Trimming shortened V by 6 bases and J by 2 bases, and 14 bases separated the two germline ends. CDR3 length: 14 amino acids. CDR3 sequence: CASSGQSAAYEQYF. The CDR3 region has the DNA TGTGCCAGCAGCGGACAGTCTGCGGCCTACGAGCAGTACTTC.

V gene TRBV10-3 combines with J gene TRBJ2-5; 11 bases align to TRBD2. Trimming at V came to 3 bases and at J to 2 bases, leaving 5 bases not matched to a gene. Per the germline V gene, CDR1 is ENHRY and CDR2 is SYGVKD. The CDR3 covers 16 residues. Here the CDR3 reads CAISDLGLAGQETQYF. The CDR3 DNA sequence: TGTGCCATCAGTGACCTCGGACTAGCGGGTCAAGAGACCCAGTACTTC.

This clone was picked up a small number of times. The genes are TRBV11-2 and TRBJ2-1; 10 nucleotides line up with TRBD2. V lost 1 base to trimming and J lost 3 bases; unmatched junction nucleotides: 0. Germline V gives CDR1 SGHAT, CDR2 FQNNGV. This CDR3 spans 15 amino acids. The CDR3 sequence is CASSLASGSYNEQFF. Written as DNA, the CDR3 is TGTGCCAGCAGCTTAGCTAGCGGGAGCTACAATGAGCAGTTCTTC.

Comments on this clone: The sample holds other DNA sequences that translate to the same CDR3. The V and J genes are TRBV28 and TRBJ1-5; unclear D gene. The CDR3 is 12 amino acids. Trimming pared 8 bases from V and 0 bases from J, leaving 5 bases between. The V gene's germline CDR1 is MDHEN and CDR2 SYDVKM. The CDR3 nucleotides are TGTGCCAGCCGGTATAGCAATCAGCCCCAGCATTTT. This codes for CASRYSNQPQHF. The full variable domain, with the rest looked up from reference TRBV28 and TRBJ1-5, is DVKVTQSSRYLVKRTGEKVFLECVQDMDHENMFWYRQDPGLGLRLIYFSYDVKMKEKGDIPEGYSVSREKKERFSLILESASTNQTSMYLCASRYSNQPQHFGDGTRLSIL.

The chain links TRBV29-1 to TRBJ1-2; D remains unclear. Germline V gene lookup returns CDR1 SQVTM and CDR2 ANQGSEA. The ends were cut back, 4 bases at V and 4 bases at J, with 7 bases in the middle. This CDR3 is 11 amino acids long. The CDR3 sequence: CSVGSPYGYTF. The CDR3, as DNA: TGCAGCGTTGGCTCCCCCTATGGCTACACCTTC.

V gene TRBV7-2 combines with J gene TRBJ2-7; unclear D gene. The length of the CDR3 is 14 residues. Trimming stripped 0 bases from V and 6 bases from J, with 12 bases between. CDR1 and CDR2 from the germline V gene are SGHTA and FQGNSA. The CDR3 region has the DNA TGTGCCAGCAGCTTAGCTTTTAGGGCGGTCGAGCAGTACTTC. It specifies CASSLAFRAVEQYF.

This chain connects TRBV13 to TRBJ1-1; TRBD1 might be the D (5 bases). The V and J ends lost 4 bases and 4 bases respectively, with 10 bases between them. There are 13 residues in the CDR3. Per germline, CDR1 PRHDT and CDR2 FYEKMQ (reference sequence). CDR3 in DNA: TGTGCCAGCAGCTACGTAAGGGGCACTGAAGCTTTCTTT. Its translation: CASSYVRGTEAFF.

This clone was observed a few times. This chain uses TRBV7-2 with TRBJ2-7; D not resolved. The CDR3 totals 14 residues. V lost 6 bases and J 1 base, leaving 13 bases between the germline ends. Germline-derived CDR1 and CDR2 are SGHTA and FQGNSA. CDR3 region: CASRPRAYSYEQYF. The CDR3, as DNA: TGTGCCAGCAGACCCCGGGCCTATTCCTACGAGCAGTACTTC.

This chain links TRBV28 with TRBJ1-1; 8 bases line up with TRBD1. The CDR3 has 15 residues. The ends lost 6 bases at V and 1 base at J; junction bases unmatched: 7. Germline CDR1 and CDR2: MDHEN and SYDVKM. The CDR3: CASRPRGLPNTEAFF. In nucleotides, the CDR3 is TGTGCCAGCAGGCCCAGGGGGCTACCGAACACTGAAGCTTTCTTT.